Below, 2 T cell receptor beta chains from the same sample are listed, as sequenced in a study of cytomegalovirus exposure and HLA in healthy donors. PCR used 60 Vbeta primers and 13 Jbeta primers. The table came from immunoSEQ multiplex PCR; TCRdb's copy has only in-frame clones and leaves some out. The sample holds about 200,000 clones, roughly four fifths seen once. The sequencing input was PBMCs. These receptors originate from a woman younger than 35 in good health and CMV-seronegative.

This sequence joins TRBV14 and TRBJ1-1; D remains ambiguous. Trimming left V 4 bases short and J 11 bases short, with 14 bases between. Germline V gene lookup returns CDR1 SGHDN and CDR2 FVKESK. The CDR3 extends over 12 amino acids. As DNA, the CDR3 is TGTGCCAGCAGCCGGAGCGGAGTACGGGCTTTCTTT. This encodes CASSRSGVRAFF.

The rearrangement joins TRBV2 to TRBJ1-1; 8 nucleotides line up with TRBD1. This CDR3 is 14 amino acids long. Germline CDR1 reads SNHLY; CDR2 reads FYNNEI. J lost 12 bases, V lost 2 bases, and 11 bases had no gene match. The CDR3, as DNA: TGTGCCAGCAGTGAAAGGACAGGGAAGTTCAATCCTTTCTTT. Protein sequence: CASSERTGKFNPFF. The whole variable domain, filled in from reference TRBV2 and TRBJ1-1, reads EPEVTQTPSHQVTQMGQEVILRCVPISNHLYFYWYRQILGQKVEFLVSFYNNEISEKSEIFDDQFSVERPDGSNFTLKIRSTKLEDSAMYFCASSERTGKFNPFFGQGTRLTVV.